This T cell receptor beta chain was recorded in a study of cytomegalovirus exposure and HLA in healthy donors. Only in-frame clones appear in the TCRdb table, and some are missing; sequencing was by immunoSEQ multiplex PCR. The sample comprises around 90,000 clones, about four fifths of which are singletons, and 9.5% to 13% rests with the top ten. The validation cohort, a group of under 150 subjects, included the donors and was separate from the roughly 700-subject first cohort. Overall study results and limits: Accounts indicate the classifier identified cytomegalovirus status with strong specificity and sensitivity. The study labeled 150 to 200 TCR beta chains cytomegalovirus-associated.

CDR1 is SGHTA and CDR2 is FQGTGA in the germline V gene. The CDR3 extends over 14 amino acids. V shed 5 bases and J 4 bases; nucleotides not matched to a gene: 5. About this clone itself: What it binds is unknown.

This receptor was identified in a young woman in good health and CMV-seropositive. The gene calls are TRBV7-3 and TRBJ1-1; TRBD1 matches at 9 bases. The sequenced sample consisted of PBMCs. Here the CDR3 reads CASSVGQGSTEAFF. CDR3 in DNA: TGTGCCAGCAGCGTGGGACAGGGTTCCACTGAAGCTTTCTTT.